This T cell receptor (beta chain) is drawn from a study of siplizumab effects on memory and regulatory T cells (dated by TCRdb to the late 2010s). About the full investigation: The study looked at the effect of siplizumab, an anti-CD2 antibody, on alloreactive T-cell subsets in allogeneic mixed lymphocyte reactions made from human PBMCs. Overall study results and their limits: Siplizumab significantly reduced the cumulative frequency of alloreactive sequences traceable to unstimulated CD4+ memory T cells. Compared with memory T cells, unstimulated naive T cells appeared more diverse, and naive cells seemed to make a substantial contribution to the alloresponse. Because sequences at frequencies below about 10^-5 were poorly captured, only a minor fraction of alloreactive clones could be mapped back to unstimulated subsets. Among mappable alloreactive CD4+ clones, an average Treg-derived fraction of less than 70% was observed with siplizumab, compared with about 25% in control reactions. About 75-95% of proliferating CD4+ or CD8+ clones could not be given a naive or memory phenotype. No functional confirmation was obtained for the suppressive function of proliferating Tregs from siplizumab cultures.

TCRbeta CDR3 sequencing was performed on sorted unstimulated T cells and on proliferating T cells recovered from mixed lymphocyte reactions. Fresh whole blood from more than 8 HLA-typed healthy donors was used as the source from which PBMCs were isolated. To map where alloreactive clones came from, unstimulated CD4+ non-regulatory T cells were FACS-sorted. Receptors were amplified or captured by the immunoSEQ multiplex PCR assay. Roughly 10^5 TCR templates per sample were assayed on the deep sequencing platform. Genomic DNA extracted from sorted T cells was used for TCRbeta CDR3 sequencing. Turning to the authors' computational methods: The R programming language was used for the clonal analysis of the TCRbeta CDR3 data. Alloreactive CD4+ and CD8+ clones were defined by comparing unstimulated samples with post-reaction CFSE-low samples. By matching sequences to the repertoires of sorted unstimulated Treg and non-Treg cells, each alloreactive CD4+ clone was assigned a regulatory or non-regulatory origin. TCRdb holds this immuneACCESS table with in-frame rearrangements only. Some clones are missing; in checked studies, unresolved V genes explain under half, and the rest has no known cause. V and J calls and clone size follow that table, whereas D and trimming were derived from the DNA. This sample comprises around 110,000 clones, approximately 94% of them detected only once. The top ten constitute 1.5% to 2% of the sample.

About this clone itself: Its cognate antigen has yet to be identified. No base-level quality is on record; no much larger clone is a single base apart. Within the sample, other DNA sequences also encode this same CDR3.

The CDR3 sequence holds 15 residues, the cysteine and phenylalanine included. Just CDR3 DNA is preserved here, 45 bases in frame from base 1. V is clipped by 0 bases and J by 1 base, and the sequence between their germline boundaries is 7 bases long. For CDR1 and CDR2, the germline V gene (reference sequence) lists SGHNT and YYREEE. This chain joins TRBV5-4 to TRBJ2-2; TRBD2 might be the D gene, on 5 matching bases. This receptor was identified in a human donor in good health. The sample comprised non-Treg CD4+ T cells sorted from blood. The sample's cell subset or site label, in plain terms: FACS-sorted unstimulated CD4+ non-regulatory T cells. The CDR3 protein sequence reads: CASSLGLLNTGELFF. In nucleotide form, the sequence is TGTGCCAGCAGCTTGGGACTACTGAACACCGGGGAGCTGTTTTTT.